The clone carrying this T cell receptor (beta chain) has just a few counts. Its antigen is currently unknown. This specimen belongs to a study of Graves' ophthalmopathy and Graves' hyperthyroidism. Study-wide findings and caveats: Sensitivity reached approximately 85% and specificity over 65% for a 13-signature model separating ophthalmopathy from stable hyperthyroidism.

The V and J ends lost 5 bases and 9 bases, in that order; junction bases with no gene match: 11. This CDR3 contains 15 residues. The authors amplified TCR beta CDR3 regions, and they did so from RNA transcripts for repertoire sequencing. HTBI-primed first-round RT-PCR preceded second-round multiplex PCR. TCRdb re-called the multiplex PCR reads through MiXCR, storing one row per CDR3 protein. Of around 1,000,000 distinct CDR3 sequences listed, less than 45% were seen once; the top ten hold around 10%. The evidence that diagnosis relied on was clinical symptoms, serum thyroxine, TRAb, thyroid ultrasound and orbital computed tomography.

The sequenced sample was peripheral blood or thyroid tissue (not recorded which). This clonotype was sampled from an adult man with Graves' hyperthyroidism. The chain employs TRBV12-3 or TRBV12-4 and TRBJ2-7, with 12 bases aligning to TRBD2. The CDR3 nucleotides read TGTGCCAGCAGTCGAAGACTAGCGGGAGCAGATACGCAGTACTTC. It yields the protein CASSRRLAGADTQYF.